This TCR beta chain was captured by sequencing in a study of cytomegalovirus exposure and HLA in healthy donors. A word on this clone: Its antigen is undetermined.

The data were produced by immunoSEQ multiplex PCR, yet TCRdb's version contains in-frame clones alone and is incomplete. The sample records about 240,000 clones, around 87% being singletons. Study results and caveats: There were around 160 TCR beta chains listed as cytomegalovirus-associated.

This CDR3 is 17 amino acids long. The germline gives CDR1 MNHEY, CDR2 SMNVEV (reference sequence). With 5 bases clipped from V and 2 bases from J, the junction kept 13 bases outside the gene matches. Sequenced input: PBMCs. The sequence was obtained from a woman in her 30s in good health and CMV-seropositive. The V gene is TRBV27, the J gene TRBJ2-3, with TRBD1 matching 7 bases. The CDR3 DNA reads as TGTGCCAGCAGTCGCGCCGGGACAGAGGACAACACAGATACGCAGTATTTT. Translating gives CASSRAGTEDNTDTQYF.